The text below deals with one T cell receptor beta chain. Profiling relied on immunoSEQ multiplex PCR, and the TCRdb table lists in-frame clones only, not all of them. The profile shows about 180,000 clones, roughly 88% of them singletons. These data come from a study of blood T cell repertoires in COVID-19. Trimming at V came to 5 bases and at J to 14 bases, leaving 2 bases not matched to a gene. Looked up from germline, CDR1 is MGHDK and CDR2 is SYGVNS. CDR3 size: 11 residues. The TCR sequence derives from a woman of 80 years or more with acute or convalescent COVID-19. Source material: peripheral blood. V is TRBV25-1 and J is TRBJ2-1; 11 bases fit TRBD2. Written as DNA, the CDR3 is TGTGCCAGCAGTAATAGCGGGAGGGAGTTCTTC. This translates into CASSNSGREFF. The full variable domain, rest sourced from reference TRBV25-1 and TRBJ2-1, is EADIYQTPRYLVIGTGKKITLECSQTMGHDKMYWYQQDPGMELHLIHYSYGVNSTEKGDLSSESTVSRIRTEHFPLTLESARPSHTSQYLCASSNSGREFFGPGTRLTVL.